This is a list of T cell receptor beta chains from one sample in a study of monozygotic twins with inflammatory bowel disease. TCRdb re-analyzed the 5' RACE reads; it lists each CDR3 protein once, without DNA. Its listing shows about 380,000 distinct CDR3 sequences. Sequencing input: blood. The receptors were sampled from a human donor with ulcerative colitis or Crohn's disease, or a healthy co-twin of an affected twin (not recorded which). The CDR3 runs from the conserved cysteine through the conserved F or W. The order of the fields is CDR3 length, J gene, V gene, CDR3 protein.

>12|TRBJ2-5|TRBV29-1
CSFISGVETQYF
>15|TRBJ2-2|TRBV7-3
CASSLISLNTGELFF
>16|TRBJ2-5|TRBV7-9
CASSLGDRGQQETQYF
>14|TRBJ1-2|TRBV20-1
CSAPRGRSNYGYTF
>11|TRBJ2-3|TRBV7-9
CASSPTDTRYF
>15|TRBJ1-2|TRBV7-2
CASSPTSGTVLQISF
>16|TRBJ1-1|TRBV5-6
CASSLSYWGGNTEAFF
>11|TRBJ2-3|TRBV27
CASSSAGALYF
>13|TRBJ2-5|TRBV20-1
CSARVSGRETQYF
>15|TRBJ1-4|TRBV28
CASSLGTGRGEKLFF
>14|TRBJ2-5|TRBV9
CASSVEVGVETQYF
>15|TRBJ2-7|TRBV5-1
CASSPAGTSAYEQYF
>12|TRBJ2-3|TRBV12-3/TRBV12-4
CASSYGSDTQYF
>13|TRBJ2-3|TRBV10-3
CAISESLAGTQYF
>14|TRBJ2-7|TRBV5-1
CASSLPDTSYEQYF
>15|TRBJ1-1|TRBV7-2
CASSLAQGGYTEAFF
>16|TRBJ2-4|TRBV5-1
CASRDSAGGGKNIQYF
>17|TRBJ1-4|TRBV4-2
CASSQEGFLATNEKLFF
>14|TRBJ2-3|TRBV20-1
CSATIGGSTDTQYF
>17|TRBJ2-1|TRBV9
CASSALGGQPTRNEQFF
>16|TRBJ1-4|TRBV7-9
CASSQFAWGPNEKLFF
>12|TRBJ1-2|TRBV29-1
CSGQGSDYGYTF
>16|TRBJ2-7|TRBV12-3/TRBV12-4
CASSGRGRGLSYEQYF
>15|TRBJ2-5|TRBV18
CASSPEAGARETQYF
>21|TRBJ2-2|TRBV6-5
CASNPNQGTSHEYANTGELFF
>14|TRBJ2-7|TRBV11-1
CASSSLGTGSEQYF
>15|TRBJ2-2|TRBV7-6
CASSFRDRSSGELFF
>15|TRBJ1-2|TRBV5-6
CASSLVQGANYGYTF
>18|TRBJ2-1|TRBV19
CASSRSGVGVLSYNEQFF
>15|TRBJ2-1|TRBV7-2
CASSRRDRGPIEQFF
>13|TRBJ2-1|TRBV27
CASFPVDRGEQFF
>15|TRBJ2-5|TRBV5-1
CASSLQGGDQETQYF
>15|TRBJ1-2|TRBV7-2
CASSPKVTGAYGYTF
>16|TRBJ2-5|TRBV27
CASSLLGRGSGETQYF
>14|TRBJ1-6|TRBV5-1
CASSSGTGNSPLHF
>18|TRBJ2-1|TRBV4-1
CASSQGSPRRGGLGEQFF